A few counts support the clone carrying this T cell receptor beta chain. The entry originates in a study of T-cell reconstitution after alpha-beta-depleted transplantation in children. For TCRbeta, the library was prepared with unique molecular identifiers. TCRdb re-called the PCR reads with MiXCR, one entry per CDR3 protein. The sample has some 280,000 distinct CDR3 sequences, 9.9% seen once. CDR1 is SGDLS, CDR2 YYNGEE, per germline. The CDR3 runs to 16 residues. With 4 bases clipped from V and 3 bases from J, the junction kept 9 bases outside the gene matches. The chain is built from TRBV9 and TRBJ2-7, with 11 bases identical to TRBD1. The sequence derives from a human donor who donated a stem cell graft to a child with SCID. This material consisted of PBMCs from the stem cell graft donor, taken from the stem cell graft. CDR3 sequence (DNA): TGTGCCAGCAGCATCGGACAGGGGGCTGGGTACTACGAGCAGTACTTC. As protein: CASSIGQGAGYYEQYF.